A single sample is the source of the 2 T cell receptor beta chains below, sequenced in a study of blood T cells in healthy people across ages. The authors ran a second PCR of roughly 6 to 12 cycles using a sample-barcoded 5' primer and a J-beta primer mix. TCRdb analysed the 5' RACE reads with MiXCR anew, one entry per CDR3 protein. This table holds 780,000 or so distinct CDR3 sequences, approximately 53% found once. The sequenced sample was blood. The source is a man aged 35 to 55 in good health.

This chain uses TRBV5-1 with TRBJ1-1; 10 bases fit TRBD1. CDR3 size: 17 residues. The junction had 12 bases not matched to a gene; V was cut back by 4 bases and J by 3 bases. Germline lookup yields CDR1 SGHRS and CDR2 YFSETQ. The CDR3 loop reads CASSPGTGVRIDTEAFF. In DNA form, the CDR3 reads TGCGCCAGCAGCCCGGGGACAGGGGTGAGGATCGACACTGAAGCTTTCTTT.

The CDR3: CASSAVDCGTQYF. The CDR3 DNA reads TGTGCCAGCAGTGCCGTGGATTGTGGGACCCAGTACTTC. The V gene is TRBV6-5, the J gene TRBJ2-7; D gene uncertain. The J call may be in error: the DNA end matches TRBJ2-5 better. CDR3 length: 13 residues. Per germline, CDR1 MNHEY and CDR2 SVGAGI.